These 32 T cell receptor beta chains share one sample of origin, sequenced in a study of T cells in pancreatic ductal adenocarcinoma. Data came from immunoSEQ multiplex PCR; TCRdb stores just in-frame clones and leaves some out. The table includes roughly 20,000 clones, 85% to 90% detected once. The selected patients with pancreatic ductal adenocarcinoma had surgery but no neoadjuvant therapy. Sequencing was done on a sample of PBMCs. These receptors came from a human donor with pancreatic ductal adenocarcinoma.

The gene calls are TRBV4-1 and TRBJ1-1; D remains ambiguous. The ends were cut back, 1 base at V and 4 bases at J, with 13 bases in the middle. Germline lookup yields CDR1 MGHRA and CDR2 YSYEKL. The length of the CDR3 is 15 residues. CDR3 sequence (DNA): TGCGCCAGCAGCCAAGTTCTTCAGATTCGCACTGAAGCTTTCTTT. The encoded protein is CASSQVLQIRTEAFF.

Only one count was recorded for this clone. This chain links TRBV11-3 with TRBJ2-5; TRBD1 agrees at 11 bases. CDR3 size: 15 residues. Trimming at V came to 5 bases and at J to 4 bases, leaving 6 bases not matched to a gene. The germline CDR1 and CDR2 sequences are SGHNT and YENEEA. CDR3 in amino acids: CASSIGQGAGETQYF. CDR3 DNA sequence: TGTGCCAGCAGCATAGGACAGGGGGCGGGAGAGACCCAGTACTTC.

V is TRBV30 and J is TRBJ1-3; possible D gene TRBD1, 6 bases. The CDR3 is 13 residues long. Trimming cost V 2 bases and J 4 bases, with 9 bases left between them. CDR1 is GTSNPN and CDR2 is SVGIG in the germline V gene (reference sequence). CDR3 protein: CAWSIDRGNTIYF. As DNA, the CDR3 is TGTGCCTGGAGTATCGACAGGGGAAACACCATATATTTT.

This clone occurred once. The chain couples TRBV2 to TRBJ1-1; 9 bases fit TRBD1. The CDR3 contains 14 residues. J gave up 5 bases and V 6 bases, and 7 bases lay outside the gene matches. The germline CDR1 and CDR2 sequences are SNHLY and FYNNEI. CDR3 amino acids: CASSPDRGRTEAFF. The CDR3, as DNA: TGTGCCAGCAGCCCGGACAGGGGAAGAACTGAAGCTTTCTTT.

The CDR3 nucleotides are TGTGCCAGCAGCCAAGAAGTGACAGGGGGCCGCACCGGGGAGCTGTTTTTT. Translated: CASSQEVTGGRTGELFF. The chain is built from TRBV7-9 and TRBJ2-2; 10 bases align to TRBD1. The CDR3 covers 17 residues. J gave up 4 bases and V 5 bases, and 10 bases lay outside the gene matches. From germline, CDR1 is SEHNR and CDR2 FQNEAQ (reference sequence).

The genes are TRBV5-1 and TRBJ1-2, with D perhaps matching TRBD1 (6 bases). This CDR3 has 16 amino acids. V gave up 3 bases and J gave up 0 bases, with 15 bases separating them. CDR1 and CDR2 from the germline V gene are SGHRS and YFSETQ. The CDR3, as DNA: TGCGCCAGCAGCTGGGGGTTCGCAGGGGCTAACTATGGCTACACCTTC. This encodes CASSWGFAGANYGYTF.

This chain joins TRBV5-1 and TRBJ2-3, with TRBD2 identical over 13 bases. Looked up from germline, CDR1 is SGHRS and CDR2 is YFSETQ. Unmatched junction bases numbered 2, after V lost 3 bases and J lost 1 base. The CDR3 is 16 residues long. CDR3 protein: CASSSGLAGGTDTQYF. CDR3 sequence (DNA): TGCGCCAGCAGCTCTGGACTAGCGGGGGGCACAGATACGCAGTATTTT.

The chain links TRBV6-1 to TRBJ2-1; 10 bases match TRBD1. CDR1 and CDR2 from the germline V gene are MNHNS and SASEGT. This CDR3 has 14 residues. The trim removed 5 bases at V and 9 bases at J, leaving 7 bases unmatched. CDR3: CASSRTGGGSEQFF. For the CDR3, the DNA is TGTGCCAGCAGTAGGACAGGGGGGGGTAGTGAGCAGTTCTTC.

J is TRBJ2-5 and V is TRBV29-1; the match to TRBD1 covers 8 bases. CDR1 is SQVTM and CDR2 is ANQGSEA in the germline V gene. The CDR3 length is 14 residues. Trimming took 6 bases from V and 2 from J; bases not matched to a gene: 8. CDR3 sequence (DNA): TGCAGCGTCCGGGACAGGCCCTTTCAAGAGACCCAGTACTTC. Protein: CSVRDRPFQETQYF.

The genes are TRBV7-9 and TRBJ1-3, with TRBD1 as a possible D gene (5 bases). CDR1 is SEHNR, CDR2 FQNEAQ, per germline (reference sequence). This CDR3 comprises 16 residues. Trimming cost V 5 bases and J 0 bases, with 14 bases left between them. The CDR3 region has the DNA TGTGCCAGCAGCCCCCAGGGTCCACGCTCTGGAAACACCATATATTTT. Encoded protein: CASSPQGPRSGNTIYF.

V gene TRBV6-4 combines with J gene TRBJ2-1, with 8 bases that match TRBD2. The CDR3 has 15 amino acids. The germline CDR1 and CDR2 sequences are MRHNA and SNTAGT. Trimming cost V 8 bases and J 0 bases; bases outside gene matches: 6. The CDR3 loop is CASSLLAGSYNEQFF. As DNA, the CDR3 is TGTGCCAGCTCCTTGCTAGCGGGCTCCTACAATGAGCAGTTCTTC.

The chain combines TRBV10-2 with TRBJ1-1; no definite D call. The CDR3 consists of 12 residues. V was clipped by 8 bases and J by 5 bases, with 12 bases between them. Germline V lookup: CDR1 WSHSY, CDR2 SAAADI. The DNA of the CDR3 is TGCGCCAGCTCGGAGGGTTATACTGAAGCTTTCTTT. It specifies CASSEGYTEAFF.

This rearrangement joins TRBV7-2 to TRBJ1-1; 7 bases agree with TRBD1. The CDR3 length is 13 residues. The germline V gene encodes CDR1 SGHTA and CDR2 FQGNSA. Trimming removed 10 bases from V and 1 base from J; junction bases left unmatched: 6. The CDR3 sequence: CATQGQRNTEAFF. CDR3 bases: TGTGCCACCCAGGGACAGAGGAACACTGAAGCTTTCTTT. The full variable domain, with the rest looked up from reference TRBV7-2 and TRBJ1-1, is GAGVSQSPSNKVTEKGKDVELRCDPISGHTALYWYRQSLGQGLEFLIYFQGNSAPDKSGLPSDRFSAERTGGSVSTLTIQRTQQEDSAVYLCATQGQRNTEAFFGQGTRLTVV.

This rearrangement joins TRBV18 to TRBJ2-7; TRBD1 matches 7 bases. CDR3 length: 14 residues. Germline loops: CDR1 KGHSH, CDR2 LQKENI. The trim removed 1 base at V and 3 bases at J, leaving 3 bases unmatched. The CDR3 DNA follows: TGTGCCAGCTCACCACAGGGGGCTGTCTACGAGCAGTACTTC. Protein sequence: CASSPQGAVYEQYF.

The chain is built from TRBV19 and TRBJ2-2, with a weak D call TRBD1 (6 bases). V lost 2 bases, J lost 3 bases, and 10 bases lay in between. From germline, CDR1 is LNHDA and CDR2 SQIVND (reference sequence). The CDR3 is 15 amino acids. CDR3 protein: CASSITGTYTGELFF. CDR3 sequence (DNA): TGTGCCAGTAGTATAACAGGGACGTACACCGGGGAGCTGTTTTTT.

The V gene is TRBV28, the J gene TRBJ2-7; D unresolved. V lost 2 bases and J lost 0, with 8 bases in between. This CDR3 region has 14 residues. Germline loops: CDR1 MDHEN, CDR2 SYDVKM. This CDR3 is CASSLQWSSYEQYF. The CDR3 nucleotides are TGTGCCAGCAGTTTACAGTGGAGCTCCTACGAGCAGTACTTC.

The chain is built from TRBV28 and TRBJ1-2; D possibly corresponds to TRBD1 (6 bases). V lost 6 bases, J lost 4 bases, and 12 bases lay in between. CDR3 length: 13 residues. Germline assignment: CDR1 MDHEN and CDR2 SYDVKM. This CDR3 reads CASSPGQLYGYTF. CDR3 sequence (DNA): TGTGCCAGCAGCCCCGGACAGCTCTATGGCTACACCTTC.

The genes are TRBV7-6 and TRBJ2-2; D gene ambiguous. Germline CDR1 and CDR2: SGHVS and FNYEAQ. Trimming shortened V by 5 bases and J by 7 bases, and 14 bases separated the two germline ends. This CDR3 is built from 14 residues. The CDR3 DNA follows: TGTGCCAGCAGCCCAAACGGGTATAACGGGGAGCTGTTTTTT. Amino acid sequence: CASSPNGYNGELFF.

The table lists this clone with a few counts. A junction boundary mismatches the germline segment, possibly from a read error. J is TRBJ1-1 and V is TRBV13, with D possibly matching TRBD1 (6 bases). The CDR3 spans 15 residues. Germline V gene data show CDR1 as PRHDT and CDR2 as FYEKMQ (reference sequence). The CDR3 DNA sequence: TGTGCCAGCAGCCCTTGGGGAGGGGGGAACTCTGAAGCTTTCTTT. It codes for CASSPWGGGNSEAFF.

The chain has TRBV5-1 and TRBJ1-4; a weak D match, TRBD1 (6 bases). Per the germline V gene, CDR1 is SGHRS and CDR2 is YFSETQ. Trimming shortened V by 0 bases and J by 8 bases, and 14 bases separated the two germline ends. The CDR3 covers 15 residues. CDR3: CASSLGQDPLEKLFF. The CDR3 DNA is TGCGCCAGCAGCTTGGGACAGGACCCTCTCGAAAAACTGTTTTTT.

In its sample, this clone was seen once. The V call is TRBV28, the J call TRBJ1-3; D might be TRBD1 (5 bases). V lost 5 bases to trimming and J lost 0 bases, with 14 bases between them. The CDR3 runs 16 residues. Germline values: CDR1 MDHEN, CDR2 SYDVKM. The CDR3 nucleotides are TGTGCCAGCAGTACCCCGGGGACTCGCTCTGGAAACACCATATATTTT. Its protein product is CASSTPGTRSGNTIYF.

The rearrangement links TRBV13 to TRBJ2-2; 11 bases align to TRBD1. The CDR3 runs to 17 residues. CDR1 and CDR2 (germline): PRHDT, FYEKMQ (reference sequence). V dropped 4 bases and J dropped 4; count of bases not matched to a gene: 8. This CDR3 reads CASSSAGTGGFTGELFF. DNA for the CDR3: TGTGCCAGCAGCTCCGCCGGGACAGGGGGGTTCACCGGGGAGCTGTTTTTT. Using reference TRBV13 and TRBJ2-2 for the parts outside the CDR3, the full variable domain is AAGVIQSPRHLIKEKRETATLKCYPIPRHDTVYWYQQGPGQDPQFLISFYEKMQSDKGSIPDRFSAQQFSDYHSELNMSSLELGDSALYFCASSSAGTGGFTGELFFGEGSRLTVL.

This chain uses TRBV2 with TRBJ1-1, with D unresolved. Between the trimmed V and J ends, which lost 7 bases and 5 bases, there was a span of 23 bases. The germline V gene encodes CDR1 SNHLY and CDR2 FYNNEI. This CDR3 spans 16 amino acids. The CDR3 DNA reads TGTGCCAGCATTCCGACGGGCGGGAGTAAGGGTACTGAAGCTTTCTTT. Translating it yields CASIPTGGSKGTEAFF.

The chain is built from TRBV7-2 and TRBJ2-7, with 9 nucleotides matching TRBD2. This CDR3 has 17 amino acids. CDR1 SGHTA and CDR2 FQGNSA come from the germline V gene. V lost 4 bases and J lost 2; bases outside the gene matches: 12. CDR3 sequence reads: CASSSPLGRGGAYEQYF. The CDR3 region has the DNA TGTGCCAGCAGCTCCCCGTTAGGGCGGGGGGGAGCCTACGAGCAGTACTTC.

The chain employs TRBV29-1 and TRBJ2-7, with D tentatively TRBD1 (7 bases). The CDR3 is made up of 13 amino acids. V dropped 3 bases and J dropped 3 bases, with 12 bases sitting between them. Germline lookup yields CDR1 SQVTM and CDR2 ANQGSEA. CDR3 region: CSVDQGGGYEQYF. CDR3 bases: TGCAGCGTTGATCAGGGGGGAGGCTACGAGCAGTACTTC.

This rearrangement joins TRBV2 to TRBJ1-2, with 7 bases matching TRBD1. There are 13 residues in the CDR3. Germline CDR1 and CDR2: SNHLY and FYNNEI. V lost 5 bases to trimming and J lost 7 bases; unmatched junction nucleotides: 7. The CDR3 is CASSLGQSFGYTF. In DNA, the CDR3 is TGTGCCAGCAGTTTGGGACAGTCCTTTGGCTACACCTTC.

The rearrangement links TRBV11-3 to TRBJ2-1, with 8 bases that match TRBD2. With 5 bases clipped from V and 0 bases from J, the junction kept 3 bases outside the gene matches. This CDR3 has 15 amino acids. Germline-derived CDR1 and CDR2 are SGHNT and YENEEA. The chain's CDR3 is CASSPRGDSYNEQFF. The CDR3, as DNA: TGTGCCAGCAGCCCGCGGGGGGACTCCTACAATGAGCAGTTCTTC.

The V call is TRBV19, the J call TRBJ1-5; D unresolved. This CDR3 is built from 17 residues. V was trimmed by 5 bases and J by 0 bases, leaving 17 bases between them. CDR1 and CDR2 from the germline V gene are LNHDA and SQIVND (reference sequence). The CDR3 coding sequence is TGTGCCAGTAGTTCCCTAGTAGAGGGTCATAGCAATCAGCCCCAGCATTTT. Its protein product is CASSSLVEGHSNQPQHF.

With respect to this clone: An end of the junction differs from the germline gene, which may be a read error. The rearrangement links TRBV6-1 to TRBJ1-1; D gene uncertain. Per the germline V gene, CDR1 is MNHNS and CDR2 is SASEGT. The length of the CDR3 is 14 residues. The CDR3 sequence: CASSSHGVETESFF. The CDR3, as DNA: TGTGCCAGCAGTAGTCACGGGGTCGAGACTGAATCTTTCTTT.

A single count supports this clone. The chain combines TRBV7-9 with TRBJ2-3; a possible D gene is TRBD2 (5 bases). This CDR3 comprises 14 residues. Germline values: CDR1 SEHNR, CDR2 FQNEAQ (reference sequence). Trimming took off 11 bases at V and 5 bases at J, with 20 bases between the two ends. The CDR3 is CAGSAGPSGDTQYF. The DNA of the CDR3 is TGTGCCGGCTCGGCGGGCCCTTCAGGAGATACGCAGTATTTT.

V and J are TRBV11-3 and TRBJ1-2; a possible D gene is TRBD1 (6 bases). This CDR3 is built from 14 residues. The germline CDR1 and CDR2 sequences are SGHNT and YENEEA. Trimming removed 4 bases at V and 4 bases at J, with 13 bases between. The CDR3, as DNA: TGTGCCAGCAGCTCTACAGGGTTGGGCTATGGCTACACCTTC. It specifies CASSSTGLGYGYTF.

V gene TRBV7-9 combines with J gene TRBJ2-5; D gene uncertain. The CDR3 contains 15 residues. Germline CDR1 reads SEHNR; CDR2 reads FQNEAQ (reference sequence). The V end lost 1 base, the J end lost 2 bases, and 11 bases lay between the germline ends. The CDR3 sequence is CASSLGVDSQETQYF. The DNA for the CDR3 is TGTGCCAGCAGCTTAGGCGTAGACTCGCAAGAGACCCAGTACTTC. The full variable domain, completed using reference TRBV7-9 and TRBJ2-5, is DTGVSQNPRHKITKRGQNVTFRCDPISEHNRLYWYRQTLGQGPEFLTYFQNEAQLEKSRLLSDRFSAERPKGSFSTLEIQRTEQGDSAMYLCASSLGVDSQETQYFGPGTRLLVL.